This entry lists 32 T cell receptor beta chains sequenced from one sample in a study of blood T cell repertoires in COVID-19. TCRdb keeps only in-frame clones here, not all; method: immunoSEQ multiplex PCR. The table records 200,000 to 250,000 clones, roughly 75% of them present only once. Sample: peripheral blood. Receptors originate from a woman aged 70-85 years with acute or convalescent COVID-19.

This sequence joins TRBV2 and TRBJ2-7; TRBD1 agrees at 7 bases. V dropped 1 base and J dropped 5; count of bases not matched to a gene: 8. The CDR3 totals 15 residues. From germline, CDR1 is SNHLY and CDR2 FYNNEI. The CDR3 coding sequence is TGTGCCAGCAGTGAAGAAGGGGGCGCGAGCGACGAGCAGTACGTC. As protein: CASSEEGGASDEQYV.

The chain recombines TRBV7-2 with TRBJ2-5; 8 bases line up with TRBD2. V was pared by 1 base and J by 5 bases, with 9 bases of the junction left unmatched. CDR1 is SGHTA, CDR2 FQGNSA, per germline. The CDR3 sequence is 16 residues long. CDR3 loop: CASSLGGSGGGETQYF. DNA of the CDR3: TGTGCCAGCAGCTTAGGGGGGAGCGGGGGCGGTGAGACCCAGTACTTC.

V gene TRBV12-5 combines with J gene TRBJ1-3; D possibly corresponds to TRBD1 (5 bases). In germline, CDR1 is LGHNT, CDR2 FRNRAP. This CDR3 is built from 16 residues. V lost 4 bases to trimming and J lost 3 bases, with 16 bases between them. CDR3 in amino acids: CASGSKGYVGGNTIYF. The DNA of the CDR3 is TGTGCTAGTGGTTCCAAGGGGTATGTGGGTGGAAACACCATATATTTT.

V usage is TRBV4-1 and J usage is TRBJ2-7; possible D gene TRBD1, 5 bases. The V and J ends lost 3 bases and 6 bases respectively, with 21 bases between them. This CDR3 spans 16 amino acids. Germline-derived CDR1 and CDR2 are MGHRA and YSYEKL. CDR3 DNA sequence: TGCGCCAGCAGCCAGAAGTTCACAGTAGGGGAATCCGAGCAGTACGTC. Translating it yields CASSQKFTVGESEQYV.

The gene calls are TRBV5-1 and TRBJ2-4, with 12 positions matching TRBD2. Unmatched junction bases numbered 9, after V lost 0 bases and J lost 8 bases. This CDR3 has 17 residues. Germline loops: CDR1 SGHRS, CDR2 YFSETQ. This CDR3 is CASSLGRLAGDRDIQYF. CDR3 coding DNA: TGCGCCAGCAGCTTGGGGCGACTAGCGGGGGACCGAGACATTCAGTACTTC.

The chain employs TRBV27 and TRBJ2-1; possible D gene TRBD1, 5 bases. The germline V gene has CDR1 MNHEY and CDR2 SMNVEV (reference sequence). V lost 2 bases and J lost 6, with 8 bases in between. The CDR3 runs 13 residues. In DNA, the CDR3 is TGTGCCAGCAGTTTAAGCAGGGCCAATGAGCAGTTCTTC. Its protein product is CASSLSRANEQFF.

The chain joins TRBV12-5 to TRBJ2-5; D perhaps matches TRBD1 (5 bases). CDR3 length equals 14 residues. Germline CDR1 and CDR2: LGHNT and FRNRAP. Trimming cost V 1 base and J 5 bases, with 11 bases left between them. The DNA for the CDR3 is TGTGCTAGTGGTTTGGCAGGGAAGGGGGAGACCCAGTACTTC. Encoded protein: CASGLAGKGETQYF. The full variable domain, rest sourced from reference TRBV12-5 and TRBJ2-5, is DARVTQTPRHKVTEMGQEVTMRCQPILGHNTVFWYRQTMMQGLELLAYFRNRAPLDDSGMPKDRFSAEMPDATLATLKIQPSEPRDSAVYFCASGLAGKGETQYFGPGTRLLVL.

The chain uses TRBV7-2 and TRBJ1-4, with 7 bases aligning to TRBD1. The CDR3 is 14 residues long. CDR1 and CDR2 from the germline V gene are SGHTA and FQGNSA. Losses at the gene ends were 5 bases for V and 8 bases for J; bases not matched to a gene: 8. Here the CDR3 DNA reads TGTGCCAGCAGCCCGGGACAGCGACGCGAAAAACTGTTTTTT. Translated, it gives CASSPGQRREKLFF.

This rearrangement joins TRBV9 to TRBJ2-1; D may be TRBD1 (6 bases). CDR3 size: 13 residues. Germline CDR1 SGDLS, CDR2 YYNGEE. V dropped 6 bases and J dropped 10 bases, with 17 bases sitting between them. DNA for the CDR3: TGTGCCAGCACCTTACAGGGAGATGGGGAGCAGTTCTTC. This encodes CASTLQGDGEQFF.

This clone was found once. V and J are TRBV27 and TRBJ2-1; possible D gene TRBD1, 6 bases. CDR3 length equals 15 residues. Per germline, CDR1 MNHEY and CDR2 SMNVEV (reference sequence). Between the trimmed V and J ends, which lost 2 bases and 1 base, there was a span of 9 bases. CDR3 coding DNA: TGTGCCAGCAGTTTAAGGGGGATTTCCTACAATGAGCAGTTCTTC. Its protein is CASSLRGISYNEQFF.

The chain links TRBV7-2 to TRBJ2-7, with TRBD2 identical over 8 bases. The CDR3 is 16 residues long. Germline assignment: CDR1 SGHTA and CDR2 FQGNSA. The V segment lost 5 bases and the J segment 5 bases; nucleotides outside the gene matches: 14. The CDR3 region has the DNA TGTGCCAGCAGCCCTCGCCCCAGCGGGGGTGGCAACGAGCAGTACTTC. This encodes CASSPRPSGGGNEQYF.

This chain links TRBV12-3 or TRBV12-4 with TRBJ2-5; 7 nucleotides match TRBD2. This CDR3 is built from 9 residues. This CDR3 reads CAGGETQYF. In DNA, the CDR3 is TGTGCGGGAGGGGAGACCCAGTACTTC.

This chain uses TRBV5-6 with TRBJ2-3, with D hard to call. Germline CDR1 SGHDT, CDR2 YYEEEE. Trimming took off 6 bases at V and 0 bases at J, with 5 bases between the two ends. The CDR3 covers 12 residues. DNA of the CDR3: TGTGCCAGCACGGGTAGCACAGATACGCAGTATTTT. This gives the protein CASTGSTDTQYF.

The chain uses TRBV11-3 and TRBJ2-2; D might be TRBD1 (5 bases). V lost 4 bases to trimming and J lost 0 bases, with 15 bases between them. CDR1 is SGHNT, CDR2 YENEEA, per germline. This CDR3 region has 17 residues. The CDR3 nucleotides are TGTGCCAGCAGCTCAGTCAGACAGACTTCGAACACCGGGGAGCTGTTTTTT. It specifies CASSSVRQTSNTGELFF. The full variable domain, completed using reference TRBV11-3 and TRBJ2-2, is EAGVVQSPRYKIIEKKQPVAFWCNPISGHNTLYWYLQNLGQGPELLIRYENEEAVDDSQLPKDRFSAERLKGVDSTLKIQPAELGDSAVYLCASSSVRQTSNTGELFFGEGSRLTVL.

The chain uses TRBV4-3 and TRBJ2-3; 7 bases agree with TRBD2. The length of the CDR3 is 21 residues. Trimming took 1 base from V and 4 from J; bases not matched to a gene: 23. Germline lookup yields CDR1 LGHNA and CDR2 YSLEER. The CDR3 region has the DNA TGCGCCAGCAGCCAAGTTCGACAGAGCGGGCTAAGACTAGCAGTCGCAGATACGCAGTATTTT. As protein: CASSQVRQSGLRLAVADTQYF.

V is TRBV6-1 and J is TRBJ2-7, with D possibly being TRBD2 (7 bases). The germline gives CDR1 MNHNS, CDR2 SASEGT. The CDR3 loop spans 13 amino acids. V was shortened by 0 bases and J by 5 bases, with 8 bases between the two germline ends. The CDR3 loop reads CASSEAGGDEQYV. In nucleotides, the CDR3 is TGTGCCAGCAGTGAAGCAGGGGGGGACGAGCAGTACGTC.

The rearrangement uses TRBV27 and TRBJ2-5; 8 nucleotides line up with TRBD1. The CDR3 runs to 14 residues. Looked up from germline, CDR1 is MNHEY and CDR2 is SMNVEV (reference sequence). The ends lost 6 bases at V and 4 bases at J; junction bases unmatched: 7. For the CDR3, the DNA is TGTGCCAGCAGCCCTGACAGGGGAGGAGAGACCCAGTACTTC. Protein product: CASSPDRGGETQYF.

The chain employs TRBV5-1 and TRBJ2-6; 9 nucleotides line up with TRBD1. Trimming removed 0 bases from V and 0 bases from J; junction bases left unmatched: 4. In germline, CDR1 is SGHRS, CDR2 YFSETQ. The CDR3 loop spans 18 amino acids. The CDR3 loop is CASSLGGQGSSGANVLTF. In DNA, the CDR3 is TGCGCCAGCAGCTTGGGCGGACAGGGGAGCTCTGGGGCCAACGTCCTGACTTTC. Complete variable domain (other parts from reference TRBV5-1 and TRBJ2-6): KAGVTQTPRYLIKTRGQQVTLSCSPISGHRSVSWYQQTPGQGLQFLFEYFSETQRNKGNFPGRFSGRQFSNSRSEMNVSTLELGDSALYLCASSLGGQGSSGANVLTFGAGSRLTVL.

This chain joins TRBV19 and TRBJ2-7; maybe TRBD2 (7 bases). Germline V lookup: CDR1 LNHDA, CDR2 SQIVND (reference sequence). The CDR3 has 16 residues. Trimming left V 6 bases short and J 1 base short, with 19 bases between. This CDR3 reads CASRSAGARGSYEQYF. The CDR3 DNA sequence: TGTGCCAGTAGATCCGCAGGGGCGCGGGGGTCCTACGAGCAGTACTTC. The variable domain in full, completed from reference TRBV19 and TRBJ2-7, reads DGGITQSPKYLFRKEGQNVTLSCEQNLNHDAMYWYRQDPGQGLRLIYYSQIVNDFQKGDIAEGYSVSREKKESFPLTVTSAQKNPTAFYLCASRSAGARGSYEQYFGPGTRLTVT.

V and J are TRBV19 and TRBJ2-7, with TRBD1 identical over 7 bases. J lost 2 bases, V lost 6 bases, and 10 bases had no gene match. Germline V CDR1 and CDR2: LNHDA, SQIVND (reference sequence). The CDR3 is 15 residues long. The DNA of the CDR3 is TGTGCCAGTAGACAAGGACAGGAAACCACCTACGAGCAGTACTTC. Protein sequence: CASRQGQETTYEQYF.

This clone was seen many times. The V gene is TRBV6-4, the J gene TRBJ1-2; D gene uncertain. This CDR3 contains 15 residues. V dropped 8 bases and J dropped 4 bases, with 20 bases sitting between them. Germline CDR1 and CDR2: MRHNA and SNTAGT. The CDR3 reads CASRPAPGGGYGYTF. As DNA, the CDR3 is TGTGCCAGCCGTCCGGCCCCTGGTGGAGGCTATGGCTACACCTTC.

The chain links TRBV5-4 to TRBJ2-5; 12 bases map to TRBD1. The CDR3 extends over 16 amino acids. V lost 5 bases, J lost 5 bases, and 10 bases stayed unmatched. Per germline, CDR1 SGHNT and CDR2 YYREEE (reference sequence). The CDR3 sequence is CASSSGGTGGLETQYF. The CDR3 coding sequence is TGTGCCAGCAGTTCCGGAGGGACAGGGGGCTTGGAGACCCAGTACTTC. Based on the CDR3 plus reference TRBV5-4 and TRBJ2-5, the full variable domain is ETGVTQSPTHLIKTRGQQVTLRCSSQSGHNTVSWYQQALGQGPQFIFQYYREEENGRGNFPPRFSGLQFPNYSSELNVNALELDDSALYLCASSSGGTGGLETQYFGPGTRLLVL.

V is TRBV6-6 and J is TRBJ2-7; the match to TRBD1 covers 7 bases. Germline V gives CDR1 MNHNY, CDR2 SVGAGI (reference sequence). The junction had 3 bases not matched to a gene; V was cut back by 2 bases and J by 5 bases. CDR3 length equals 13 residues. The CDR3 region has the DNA TGTGCCAGCAGTTACCAAGGGGGCGACGAGCAGTACTTC. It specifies CASSYQGGDEQYF.

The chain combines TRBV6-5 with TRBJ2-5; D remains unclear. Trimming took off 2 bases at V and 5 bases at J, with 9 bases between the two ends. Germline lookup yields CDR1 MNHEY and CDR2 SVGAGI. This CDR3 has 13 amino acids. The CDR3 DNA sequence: TGTGCCAGCAGTTACCAGATTCTGGAGACCCAGTACTTC. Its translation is CASSYQILETQYF.

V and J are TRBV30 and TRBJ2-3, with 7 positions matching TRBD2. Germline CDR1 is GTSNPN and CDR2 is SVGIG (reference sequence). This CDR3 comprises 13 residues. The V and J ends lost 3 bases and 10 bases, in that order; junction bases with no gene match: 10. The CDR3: CAWRGAGAGAQYF. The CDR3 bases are TGTGCCTGGAGAGGAGCGGGCGCGGGGGCGCAGTATTTT.

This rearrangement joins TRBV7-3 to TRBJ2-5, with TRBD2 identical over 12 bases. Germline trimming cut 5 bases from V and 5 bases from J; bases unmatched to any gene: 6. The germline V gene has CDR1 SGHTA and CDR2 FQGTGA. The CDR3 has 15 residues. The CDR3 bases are TGTGCCAGCAGCCAGCTGGGACTAGCGGGTGAGACCCAGTACTTC. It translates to CASSQLGLAGETQYF.

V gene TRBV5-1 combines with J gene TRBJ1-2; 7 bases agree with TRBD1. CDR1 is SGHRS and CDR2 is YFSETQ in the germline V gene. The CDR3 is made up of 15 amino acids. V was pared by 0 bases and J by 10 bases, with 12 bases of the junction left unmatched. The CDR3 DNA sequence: TGCGCCAGCAGCTTGGGGGCAGGGGGTGCTTTCCCCTACACCTTC. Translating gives CASSLGAGGAFPYTF.

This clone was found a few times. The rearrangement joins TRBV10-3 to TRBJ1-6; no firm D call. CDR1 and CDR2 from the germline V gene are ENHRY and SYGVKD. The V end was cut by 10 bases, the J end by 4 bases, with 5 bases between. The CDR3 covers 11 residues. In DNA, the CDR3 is TGTGCCACTGCGTATAATTCACCCCTCCACTTT. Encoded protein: CATAYNSPLHF.

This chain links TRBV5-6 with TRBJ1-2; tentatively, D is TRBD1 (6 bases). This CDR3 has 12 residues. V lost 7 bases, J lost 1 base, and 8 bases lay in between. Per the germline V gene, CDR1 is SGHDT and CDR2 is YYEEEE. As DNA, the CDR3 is TGTGCCAGCCGAGGGGGTAACTATGGCTACACCTTC. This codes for CASRGGNYGYTF.

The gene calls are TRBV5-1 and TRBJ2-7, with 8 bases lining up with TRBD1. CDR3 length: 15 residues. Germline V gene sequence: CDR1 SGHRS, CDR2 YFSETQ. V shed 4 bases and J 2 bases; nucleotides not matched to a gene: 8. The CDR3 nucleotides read TGCGCCAGCAGCGAGGACGGACAGGGTACCTACGAGCAGTACTTC. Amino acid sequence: CASSEDGQGTYEQYF.

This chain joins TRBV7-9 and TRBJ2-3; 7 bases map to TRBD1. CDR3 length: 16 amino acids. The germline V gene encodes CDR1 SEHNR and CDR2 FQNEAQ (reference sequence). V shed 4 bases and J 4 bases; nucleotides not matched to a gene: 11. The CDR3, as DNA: TGTGCCAGCAGCTCCCAACTAGACAGGGTCCCAGATACGCAGTATTTT. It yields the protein CASSSQLDRVPDTQYF.

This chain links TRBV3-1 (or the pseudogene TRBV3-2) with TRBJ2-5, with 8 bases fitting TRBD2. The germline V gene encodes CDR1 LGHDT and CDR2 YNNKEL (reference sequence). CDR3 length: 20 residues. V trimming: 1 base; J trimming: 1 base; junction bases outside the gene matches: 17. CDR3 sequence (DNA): TGTGCCAGCAGCCAAGTCGAGTGGGTCCTGCCTAGCGGGTTCCAAGAGACCCAGTACTTC. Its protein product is CASSQVEWVLPSGFQETQYF.